The TCR beta chain described here comes from a study of blood T cell repertoires in COVID-19 (dated by TCRdb to the early 2020s). Regarding the complete study: Samples covering the acute and convalescent phases of COVID-19 were provided by collaborators in the United States, Italy and Spain. A de-identified subject ID, COVID-19 status, age in years and sex were almost always included in the sample metadata. A freely available public database, intended as a resource for researchers studying the immune response to SARS-CoV-2, is where the repertoires were released. Where HLA class I and class II types were available, the types were taken from metadata supplied by the sample provider, not from assay-based typing. The material from the prospective study consisted of cDNA or gDNA derived from T cells, B-cell-depleted T cells, or PBMCs. Deeply sampled blood TCRbeta repertoires from subjects exposed to, actively infected with, or recovered from COVID-19 were included in the dataset. The samples were drawn from the first 160 participants of the ongoing ImmuneRACE study and from 1,254 subjects provided by 6 global collaborators. General study outcomes and caveats: The quantity of clinical and demographic metadata differed by source and by participant and was supplied without curation.

CDR1 SNHLY and CDR2 FYNNEI are derived from the germline V gene. V is shortened by 7 bases, J by 3 bases, and the region joining them spans 13 bases. Reading from cysteine to phenylalanine, the CDR3 counts 13 amino acids. Only the CDR3 DNA stays, 39 bases, in frame from base 1. A second Seattle source provided samples from volunteer blood donors who had recovered from COVID-19. Whole blood was collected in K2EDTA tubes by collaborating institutions according to the institutions' own protocols. For TCRbeta analysis, collaborators shipped samples in one of three forms: frozen whole blood, isolated PBMCs, or DNA extracted from either of those sample types. Details on this clone: Its binding antigen is unknown. Per-nucleotide qualities are absent, and no much larger clonotype sits a single base away.

TCRbeta CDR3 regions were amplified from genomic DNA using the immunoSEQ Assay, a bias-controlled multiplex PCR. In the original analysis: Nucleated cell counts per sample were estimated from amplification of reference gene primers within the assay. Sequence reads were collapsed and filtered to measure the absolute abundance of every unique TCRbeta CDR3 rearrangement. For each sample, productive Simpson clonality was calculated by taking the square root of Simpson's diversity index across productive rearrangements. TCRdb's version of the immuneACCESS table is confined to in-frame rearrangements and falls short of the full clone set. An unresolved V gene accounts for under half of the shortfall where checked; the remainder is of unknown origin. V, J and clone size are taken as reported in that table, and D and trimming were inferred from the DNA itself. The sample includes 130,000 to 150,000 clones, with 80% observed a single time. Together, the top ten hold 3% to 4.5% of the sample.

The sample taken for sequencing was peripheral blood. This chain joins TRBV2 to TRBJ2-7; a confident D gene designation cannot be given. This TCR came from a man between 70 and 80 years old who had recovered from COVID-19. Read as DNA, the sequence is TGTGCCAGCATCGGCAGGATGAACTACGAGCAGTACTTC. Translated, this is CASIGRMNYEQYF.